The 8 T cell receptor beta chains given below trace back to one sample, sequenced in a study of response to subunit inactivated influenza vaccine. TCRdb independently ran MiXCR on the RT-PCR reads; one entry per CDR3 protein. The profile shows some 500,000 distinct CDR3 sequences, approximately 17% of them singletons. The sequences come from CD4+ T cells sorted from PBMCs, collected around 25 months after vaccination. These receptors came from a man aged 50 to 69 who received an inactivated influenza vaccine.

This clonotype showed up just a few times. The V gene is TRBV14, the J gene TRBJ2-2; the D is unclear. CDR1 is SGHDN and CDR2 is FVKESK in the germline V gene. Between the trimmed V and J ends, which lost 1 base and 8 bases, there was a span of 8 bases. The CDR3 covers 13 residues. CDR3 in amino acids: CASSQGGRGELFF. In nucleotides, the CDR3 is TGTGCCAGCAGCCAAGGAGGCAGAGGGGAGCTGTTTTTT.

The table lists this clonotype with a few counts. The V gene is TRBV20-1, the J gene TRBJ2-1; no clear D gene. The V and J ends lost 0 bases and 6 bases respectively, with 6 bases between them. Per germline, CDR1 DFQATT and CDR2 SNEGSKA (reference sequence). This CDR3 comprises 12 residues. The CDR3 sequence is CSARDRANEQFF. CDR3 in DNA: TGCAGTGCTAGAGATAGGGCCAATGAGCAGTTCTTC.

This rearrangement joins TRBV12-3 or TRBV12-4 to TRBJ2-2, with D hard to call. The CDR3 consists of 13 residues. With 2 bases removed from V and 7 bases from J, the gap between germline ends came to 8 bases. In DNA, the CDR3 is TGTGCCAGCAGTTTACAAGGGTTCGGGGAGCTGTTTTTT. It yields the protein CASSLQGFGELFF.

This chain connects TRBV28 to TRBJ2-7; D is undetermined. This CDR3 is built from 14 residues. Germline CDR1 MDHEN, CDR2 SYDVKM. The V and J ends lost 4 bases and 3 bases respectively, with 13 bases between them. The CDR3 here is CASSSQASGYEQYF. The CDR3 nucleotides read TGTGCCAGCAGTTCTCAGGCGTCTGGCTACGAGCAGTACTTC.

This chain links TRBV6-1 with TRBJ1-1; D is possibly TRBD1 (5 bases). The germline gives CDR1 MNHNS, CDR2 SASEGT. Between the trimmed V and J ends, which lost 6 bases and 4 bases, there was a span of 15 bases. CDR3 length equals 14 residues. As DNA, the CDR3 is TGTGCCAGCAGAAGGGACCTGGCGGCCACTGAAGCTTTCTTT. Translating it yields CASRRDLAATEAFF.

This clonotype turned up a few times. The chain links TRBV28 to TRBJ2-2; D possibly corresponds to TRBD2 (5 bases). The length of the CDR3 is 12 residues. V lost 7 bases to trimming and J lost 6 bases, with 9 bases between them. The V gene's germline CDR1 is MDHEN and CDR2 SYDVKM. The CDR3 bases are TGTGCCAGCATTACGGGGTCCGGGGAGCTGTTTTTT. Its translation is CASITGSGELFF.

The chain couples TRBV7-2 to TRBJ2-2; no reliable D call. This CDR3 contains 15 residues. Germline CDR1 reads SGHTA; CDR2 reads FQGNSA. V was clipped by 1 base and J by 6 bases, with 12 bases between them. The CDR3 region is CASSLVSVRAGELFF. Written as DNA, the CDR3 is TGTGCCAGCAGCTTAGTGTCCGTTCGGGCCGGGGAGCTGTTTTTT.

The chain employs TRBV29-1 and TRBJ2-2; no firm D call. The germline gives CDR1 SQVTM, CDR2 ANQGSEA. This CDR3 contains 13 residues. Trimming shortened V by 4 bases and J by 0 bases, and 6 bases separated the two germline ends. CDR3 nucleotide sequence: TGCAGCGTTGGCCAGACGAACACCGGGGAGCTGTTTTTT. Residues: CSVGQTNTGELFF.